A single sample is the source of the 23 T cell receptor beta chains below, sequenced in a study of cytomegalovirus exposure and HLA in healthy donors. It was with 60 Vbeta and 13 Jbeta primers that the PCR ran. This table comes from immunoSEQ multiplex PCR, and its TCRdb copy is limited to in-frame clones, with some not included. This sample has about 230,000 clones, with around four fifths found just once. Sequences were obtained from PBMCs. The receptors originated from a woman between 40 and 55 years old in good health and CMV-seronegative.

This chain links TRBV30 with TRBJ1-1; D perhaps matches TRBD1 (6 bases). The V end was cut by 4 bases, the J end by 5 bases, with 14 bases between. The length of the CDR3 is 13 residues. Germline assignment: CDR1 GTSNPN and CDR2 SVGIG (reference sequence). The DNA for the CDR3 is TGTGCCTGGACAGGACAGATCGGAACTGAAGCTTTCTTT. It specifies CAWTGQIGTEAFF.

The gene calls are TRBV7-2 and TRBJ1-5; D uncertain. CDR1 and CDR2 (germline): SGHTA, FQGNSA. V lost 5 bases to trimming and J lost 4 bases, with 12 bases between them. This CDR3 contains 14 residues. The DNA for the CDR3 is TGTGCCAGCAGCGCATATCCTCAGAATCAGCCCCAGCATTTT. Translated: CASSAYPQNQPQHF.

CDR3 in DNA: TGTGCCAGCAGCCCAAGGGGGCCGAACACTGAAGCTTTCTTT. Its protein product is CASSPRGPNTEAFF. V usage is TRBV27 and J usage is TRBJ1-1; TRBD1 agrees at 7 bases. V shed 6 bases, J shed 1 base, and the junction held 5 bases outside the gene matches. CDR3 length: 14 amino acids. Germline V lookup: CDR1 MNHEY, CDR2 SMNVEV (reference sequence).

The gene calls are TRBV6-5 and TRBJ1-2, with 8 bases aligning to TRBD1. Per germline, CDR1 MNHEY and CDR2 SVGAGI. The CDR3 has 14 amino acids. J gave up 8 bases and V 5 bases, and 10 bases lay outside the gene matches. The CDR3 protein is CASSMGTGNGGYTF. In DNA, the CDR3 is TGTGCCAGCAGTATGGGGACAGGAAATGGAGGCTACACCTTC.

The chain has TRBV9 and TRBJ2-2; 8 nucleotides agree with TRBD1. Looked up from germline, CDR1 is SGDLS and CDR2 is YYNGEE. V shed 3 bases, J shed 3 bases, and the junction held 7 bases outside the gene matches. The CDR3 contains 16 residues. The DNA of the CDR3 is TGTGCCAGCAGCGCCATGGGGACAGGTGACACCGGGGAGCTGTTTTTT. This encodes CASSAMGTGDTGELFF.

The genes are TRBV5-1 and TRBJ1-1; D possibly corresponds to TRBD1 (5 bases). The CDR3 has 15 amino acids. The germline V gene encodes CDR1 SGHRS and CDR2 YFSETQ. Trimming pared 0 bases from V and 10 bases from J, leaving 19 bases between. CDR3 loop: CASSLAYPQGWGAFF. CDR3 DNA sequence: TGCGCCAGCAGCTTGGCCTATCCCCAGGGTTGGGGAGCTTTCTTT.

The V and J genes are TRBV11-2 and TRBJ1-2, with D possibly being TRBD1 (5 bases). This CDR3 has 15 residues. Per the germline V gene, CDR1 is SGHAT and CDR2 is FQNNGV. The germline V and J ends were trimmed by 5 bases and 4 bases, with 17 bases remaining between them. The CDR3 protein is CASSPIRDMLYGYTF. CDR3 in DNA: TGTGCCAGCAGCCCCATCAGGGATATGCTCTATGGCTACACCTTC.

The chain has TRBV2 and TRBJ2-5; 12 positions agree with TRBD2. The J call may be mistaken, given a closer DNA end match to TRBJ2-7. There are 13 residues in the CDR3. Looked up from germline, CDR1 is SNHLY and CDR2 is FYNNEI. DNA for the CDR3: TGTGCCACACTAGCGGGGGGTTCCTACGAGCAGTACTTC. It yields the protein CATLAGGSYEQYF.

The V call is TRBV18, the J call TRBJ1-5, with D unresolved. The V and J ends lost 3 bases and 4 bases respectively, with 4 bases between them. The germline CDR1 and CDR2 sequences are KGHSH and LQKENI. This CDR3 contains 12 residues. CDR3 in amino acids: CASSPGNQPQHF. The CDR3 DNA reads TGTGCCAGCTCACCCGGGAATCAGCCCCAGCATTTT.

The chain employs TRBV7-9 and TRBJ1-1; no firm D call. The CDR3 length is 13 residues. CDR1 is SEHNR and CDR2 is FQNEAQ in the germline V gene (reference sequence). Trimming removed 5 bases from V and 8 bases from J, with 15 bases in between. The CDR3 DNA sequence: TGTGCCAGCAGCCCTATTCTTGAGCGGGAAGCTTTCTTT. It specifies CASSPILEREAFF.

The J gene is TRBJ1-5, the V gene TRBV25-1, with TRBD1 matching over 11 bases. The CDR3 is made up of 15 amino acids. The V and J ends lost 6 bases and 1 base, in that order; junction bases with no gene match: 2. CDR1 and CDR2 (germline): MGHDK, SYGVNS. The CDR3, as DNA: TGTGCCAGCAGGGGGACAGGGGGGAGCAATCAGCCCCAGCATTTT. Protein sequence: CASRGTGGSNQPQHF.

The chain couples TRBV19 to TRBJ2-1, with D possibly matching TRBD1 (5 bases). Germline assignment: CDR1 LNHDA and CDR2 SQIVND (reference sequence). Deletions cut 7 bases from V and 8 bases from J, with 9 bases between. The CDR3 loop spans 11 amino acids. In DNA, the CDR3 is TGTGCCAGTACAGGGTTCGATGAGCAGTTCTTC. It is translated as CASTGFDEQFF.

V is TRBV7-2 and J is TRBJ2-1; D not certain. Germline-derived CDR1 and CDR2 are SGHTA and FQGNSA. V was shortened by 0 bases and J by 8 bases, with 20 bases between the two germline ends. This CDR3 is built from 17 residues. The CDR3 sequence is CASSLAPTRRGNDEQFF. Written as DNA, the CDR3 is TGTGCCAGCAGCTTAGCCCCGACTCGACGCGGTAACGATGAGCAGTTCTTC.

V gene TRBV25-1 combines with J gene TRBJ2-7, with TRBD1 identical over 11 bases. After removal of 1 base from V and 7 bases from J, the junction contained 3 bases not matched to a gene. Germline assignment: CDR1 MGHDK and CDR2 SYGVNS. The CDR3 length is 14 residues. The CDR3 loop reads CASSEWGQGGEQYF. In DNA form, the CDR3 reads TGTGCCAGCAGTGAATGGGGACAGGGGGGTGAGCAGTACTTC.

The chain joins TRBV7-2 to TRBJ1-5; D is unresolved. In germline, CDR1 is SGHTA, CDR2 FQGNSA. Trimming cost V 5 bases and J 0 bases, with 14 bases left between them. The CDR3 spans 16 residues. In nucleotides, the CDR3 is TGTGCCAGCAGCGGACTGGCAGATTATAGCAATCAGCCCCAGCATTTT. Its protein product is CASSGLADYSNQPQHF.

The chain combines TRBV9 with TRBJ1-1; D is unclear. V lost 0 bases and J lost 6, with 12 bases in between. Germline lookup yields CDR1 SGDLS and CDR2 YYNGEE. This CDR3 is built from 14 residues. DNA of the CDR3: TGTGCCAGCAGCGTAGTCACAGACCGGTCTGAAGCTTTCTTT. Translation: CASSVVTDRSEAFF. Using reference TRBV9 and TRBJ1-1 for the parts outside the CDR3, the full variable domain is DSGVTQTPKHLITATGQRVTLRCSPRSGDLSVYWYQQSLDQGLQFLIQYYNGEERAKGNILERFSAQQFPDLHSELNLSSLELGDSALYFCASSVVTDRSEAFFGQGTRLTVV.

The V and J genes are TRBV5-1 and TRBJ2-1, with 14 bases that match TRBD2. Germline V lookup: CDR1 SGHRS, CDR2 YFSETQ. This CDR3 has 17 amino acids. V gave up 0 bases and J gave up 5 bases; unmatched junction bases: 4. CDR3 region: CASSLGGTSGGNNEQFF. For the CDR3, the DNA is TGCGCCAGCAGCTTGGGGGGGACTAGCGGGGGTAACAATGAGCAGTTCTTC.

The CDR3 here is CASSSQERLNTEAFF. The CDR3 nucleotides are TGTGCCAGTAGTTCCCAAGAACGGTTGAACACTGAAGCTTTCTTT. This rearrangement joins TRBV19 to TRBJ1-1; D unclear. Germline V gene sequence: CDR1 LNHDA, CDR2 SQIVND (reference sequence). The V end was cut by 5 bases, the J end by 0 bases, with 13 bases between. The CDR3 has 15 amino acids.

The V and J genes are TRBV28 and TRBJ2-6, with a weak D call TRBD2 (5 bases). The germline V gene has CDR1 MDHEN and CDR2 SYDVKM. The CDR3 has 13 residues. Trimming shortened V by 9 bases and J by 3 bases, and 9 bases separated the two germline ends. The CDR3 region has the DNA TGTGCCAGTAGGACTGATGGGGCCAACGTCCTGACTTTC. It codes for CASRTDGANVLTF.

The chain uses TRBV9 and TRBJ2-2, with D unresolved. CDR3 length equals 15 residues. CDR1 and CDR2 (germline): SGDLS, YYNGEE. V was cut by 0 bases and J by 2 bases, with 8 bases left in between. CDR3 protein: CASSVVADNTGELFF. DNA of the CDR3: TGTGCCAGCAGCGTAGTAGCAGATAACACCGGGGAGCTGTTTTTT.

This clone was counted once. Written as DNA, the CDR3 is TGTGCCAGCGGGGCCGGGGGGGGGACGAACACCGGGGAGCTGTTTTTT. Its protein product is CASGAGGGTNTGELFF. The chain couples TRBV9 to TRBJ2-2; TRBD2 matches at 8 bases. Looked up from germline, CDR1 is SGDLS and CDR2 is YYNGEE. The CDR3 is made up of 16 amino acids. Trimming at V came to 7 bases and at J to 0 bases, leaving 8 bases not matched to a gene.

J is TRBJ1-2 and V is TRBV7-9; TRBD1 aligns across 9 bases. After removal of 4 bases from V and 2 bases from J, the junction contained 5 bases not matched to a gene. In germline, CDR1 is SEHNR, CDR2 FQNEAQ (reference sequence). CDR3 length: 15 residues. CDR3: CASSSDRGGNYGYTF. DNA of the CDR3: TGTGCCAGCAGCTCCGACAGGGGGGGAAACTATGGCTACACCTTC.

J is TRBJ2-7 and V is TRBV7-2; the D is unclear. The CDR3 is 15 residues long. V lost 5 bases and J 4 bases, leaving 18 bases between the germline ends. Germline lookup yields CDR1 SGHTA and CDR2 FQGNSA. CDR3 loop: CASSELRSLRYEQYF. In nucleotides, the CDR3 is TGTGCCAGCAGCGAGCTTCGGAGCCTTAGGTACGAGCAGTACTTC. The full variable domain, with the rest looked up from reference TRBV7-2 and TRBJ2-7, is GAGVSQSPSNKVTEKGKDVELRCDPISGHTALYWYRQSLGQGLEFLIYFQGNSAPDKSGLPSDRFSAERTGGSVSTLTIQRTQQEDSAVYLCASSELRSLRYEQYFGPGTRLTVT.